These T cell receptor beta chains were read from a single sample in a study of T cells after yellow fever vaccination. TCRdb independently ran MiXCR on the 5' RACE reads; one entry per CDR3 protein. The profile shows about 170,000 distinct CDR3 sequences, approximately 10% of them singletons. The sequencing here drew on CD8+ T cells sorted from PBMCs, taken 15 days after the yellow fever booster vaccination. The source is a young man who received the YFV17D yellow fever vaccine. Both conserved end residues are part of each CDR3. A D gene is named only where the DNA matches it firmly. Size tells how often a clone was seen (once, few, many) or the class of an expanded clone, and some rows leave it out.

v_gene	len	d_gene	j_gene	abundance	CDR3nt	CDR3aa
TRBV25-1	14	NA	TRBJ1-1	few	TGTGCCAGCAGTGAATCCTACAGGGTAGATGAAGCTTTCTTT	CASSESYRVDEAFF
TRBV12-3/TRBV12-4	13	NA	TRBJ1-4	few	NA	CASSGSLMKNCFF
TRBV11-2	12	NA	TRBJ2-4	few	TGTGCCAGCAGAGAGTCCGGGACACTTGAGTACTTC	CASRESGTLEYF
TRBV4-1	14	NA	TRBJ2-2	few	TGCGCCAGCAGCCAAGAACAAGGGACCGGGGAGCTGTTTTTT	CASSQEQGTGELFF
TRBV5-1	16	TRBD1	TRBJ2-7	many	TGCGCCAGCAGCTTGGTTTATGGGACAGGGCTCTACGAGCAGTACTTC	CASSLVYGTGLYEQYF
TRBV7-2	16	NA	TRBJ1-3	few	TGTGCCAGCAGCTTAGAGGGGTCTCTCTCTGGAAACACCATATATTTT	CASSLEGSLSGNTIYF
TRBV7-9	16	TRBD1	TRBJ1-1	NA	TGTGCCAGCAGCGAGCCGGGACAGGGAGTAAGGACTGAAGCTTTCTTT	CASSEPGQGVRTEAFF
TRBV4-1	14	NA	TRBJ1-5	few	TGCGCCAGCGGACAGCTTCAAGGCAATCAGCCCCAGCATTTT	CASGQLQGNQPQHF
TRBV6-5	14	NA	TRBJ1-2	NA	TGTGCCAGCAGTTACGGTACCTCTAACTATGGCTACACCTTC	CASSYGTSNYGYTF
TRBV7-8	13	NA	TRBJ2-1	few	TGTGCCAGCAGAAGGGGGGACTACAATGAGCAGTTCTTC	CASRRGDYNEQFF
TRBV15	17	NA	TRBJ2-5	NA	TGTGCCACCAGCGGGGGAACCGCCCGGAGATCGGTGGAGACCCAGTACTTC	CATSGGTARRSVETQYF
TRBV9	15	TRBD2	TRBJ2-5	few	TGTGCCAGCAGCCCCCGACTAGCAATCGGAGAGACCCAGTACTTC	CASSPRLAIGETQYF
TRBV5-1	14	NA	TRBJ2-7	NA	TGCGCCAGCAGCTTGGATGGATACACCTACGAGCAGTACTTC	CASSLDGYTYEQYF
TRBV2	14	TRBD2	TRBJ2-4	many	TGTGCCAGCAGGCCTGGACTAGCGGGGAACATTCAGTACTTC	CASRPGLAGNIQYF
TRBV6-6	15	TRBD2	TRBJ2-1	many	TGTGCCAGCAGTTCACTAGCGGGGGGATACAATGAGCAGTTCTTC	CASSSLAGGYNEQFF
TRBV6-6	14	NA	TRBJ2-7	NA	TGTGCCAGCAGTTACTTGGGCAGGGGGGACGAGCAGTACTTC	CASSYLGRGDEQYF
TRBV7-2	17	TRBD1	TRBJ2-3	few	TGTGCCAGCAGCCAGTTCTACAGGGGACGAGACACAGATACGCAGTATTTT	CASSQFYRGRDTDTQYF
TRBV5-6	15	NA	TRBJ2-1	few	TGTGCCAGCAGCTACATTGTTAGGGGCTTGAATGAGCAGTTCTTC	CASSYIVRGLNEQFF
TRBV6-5	13	NA	TRBJ2-5	NA	TGTGCCTCGGCCCAGGCGGCGCAAGAGACCCAGTACTTC	CASAQAAQETQYF
TRBV7-9	12	NA	TRBJ2-7	NA	TGTGCCAGCAGCTTTGATGACTACGAGCAGTACTTC	CASSFDDYEQYF
TRBV6-4	14	NA	TRBJ2-1	NA	TGTGCCAGCAGTGACCGGAGGGGCGGGAATGAGCAGTTCTTC	CASSDRRGGNEQFF
TRBV4-1	16	NA	TRBJ2-2	NA	TGCGCCAGCAGCCTCAAGGGCCGCGCGAACACCGGGGAGCTGTTTTTT	CASSLKGRANTGELFF
TRBV4-3	14	NA	TRBJ2-3	NA	TGCGCCAGCAGCCTGGAGGGGAGCACAGATACGCAGTATTTT	CASSLEGSTDTQYF
TRBV4-2	16	TRBD2	TRBJ2-7	many	TGTGCCAGCAGCCAAATCACCGGGACTAGCGGCTACGAGCAGTACTTC	CASSQITGTSGYEQYF
TRBV5-4	15	NA	TRBJ1-6	NA	TGTGCCAGCGCGGCTTTAGCGGCGGGTAATTCACCCCTCCACTTT	CASAALAAGNSPLHF
TRBV7-2	11	NA	TRBJ2-3	many	TGTGCCAGCAGCTTATCCGGGGGCCTGTATTTT	CASSLSGGLYF
TRBV24-1	15	NA	TRBJ1-3	few	TGTGCCACCAGTGGCGCCGACAGGTGGGGAAACACCATATATTTT	CATSGADRWGNTIYF
TRBV14	18	NA	TRBJ2-3	NA	TGTGCCAGCAGCCAAGGGGGGAACAGGGCCCGCCCTGTAGATACGCAGTATTTT	CASSQGGNRARPVDTQYF
TRBV10-1	14	NA	TRBJ2-2	NA	TGCGCCAGCAGTCGACGGAGGCAGGACGGGGAGCTGTTTTTT	CASSRRRQDGELFF
TRBV5-5	16	NA	TRBJ1-5	NA	TGTGCCAGCAGCTTGACCCTAGGATATAGCAATCAGCCCCAGCATTTT	CASSLTLGYSNQPQHF
TRBV7-9	13	NA	TRBJ1-2	few	TGTGCCAGCAGCTGGGGGACCGACTATGGCTACACCTTC	CASSWGTDYGYTF
TRBV12-3/TRBV12-4	14	TRBD1	TRBJ1-2	NA	TGTGCCAGCAGGCCGGGACAGGGAGACTATGGCTACACCTTC	CASRPGQGDYGYTF
TRBV27	15	NA	TRBJ1-5	few	TGTGCCAGCAAATTGGGTACCGGGAGCAATCAGCCCCAGCATTTT	CASKLGTGSNQPQHF
TRBV9	12	NA	TRBJ2-3	few	TGTGCCAGCAGCTTGGGACCAGAGGAGCAGTATTTT	CASSLGPEEQYF
TRBV2	17	NA	TRBJ1-6	few	TGTGCCAGCAGTGGCCCGGGGAAAGCGGCCTATAATTCACCCCTCCACTTT	CASSGPGKAAYNSPLHF
TRBV24-1	15	TRBD1	TRBJ2-1	NA	TGTGCCACCAGTGAGCGACAGGGTAAGGGCAATGAGCAGTTCTTC	CATSERQGKGNEQFF
TRBV20-1	13	NA	TRBJ2-3	NA	TGCAGTGCTAGAATGGGGGGCGCAGATACGCAGTATTTT	CSARMGGADTQYF
TRBV2	17	TRBD2	TRBJ2-5	NA	TGTGCCAGCAGTGAATTCTGGCGGGGGGGATCCCAAGAGACCCAGTACTTC	CASSEFWRGGSQETQYF
TRBV20-1	14	NA	TRBJ2-3	few	TGCAGTGCTAGAGTCGGGGACTCCACAGATACGCAGTATTTT	CSARVGDSTDTQYF
TRBV12-3/TRBV12-4	15	NA	TRBJ1-2	few	TGTGCCAGCAGTCCCCGGCCAGGATTAGACTATGGCTACACCTTC	CASSPRPGLDYGYTF
TRBV4-1	16	NA	TRBJ2-3	NA	TGCGCCAGCAGCCAAGATGGGTCAGGGAGCACAGATACGCAGTATTTT	CASSQDGSGSTDTQYF
TRBV4-1	13	NA	TRBJ2-5	NA	TGCGCCAGCAGCCGGACAGTAAAAGAGACCCAGTACTTC	CASSRTVKETQYF
TRBV6-1	17	NA	TRBJ2-1	NA	TGTGCCAGCAGTGATCGAGGGGGGTTGAGCTCCTACAATGAGCAGTTCTTC	CASSDRGGLSSYNEQFF
TRBV4-3	17	TRBD2	TRBJ2-1	many	TGCGCCAGCAGCCAAGACTCCACTAGCGGAGCCTACAATGAGCAGTTCTTC	CASSQDSTSGAYNEQFF
TRBV19	12	NA	TRBJ1-2	NA	TGTGCCAGTGCCCCGATAAACTATGGCTACACCTTC	CASAPINYGYTF
TRBV6-5	16	TRBD2	TRBJ2-1	NA	TGTGCCAGCAGTTACCGACTAGCGTTCTCCTACAATGAGCAGTTCTTC	CASSYRLAFSYNEQFF
TRBV29-1	15	TRBD2	TRBJ2-5	NA	TGCAGCGTTGAAGATCCCGGGCGGGAGCGGGAGACCCAGTACTTC	CSVEDPGRERETQYF
TRBV6-5	13	NA	TRBJ2-7	NA	TGTGCCAGCAGTTATGCCGGAAGGAGCGAGCAGTACTTC	CASSYAGRSEQYF
TRBV4-3	14	NA	TRBJ2-1	NA	TGCGCCAGCAGCCAATTCGACAGATACAATGAGCAGTTCTTC	CASSQFDRYNEQFF
TRBV20-1	16	TRBD2	TRBJ2-1	few	TGCAGTGCTCCTAGACAGACTAGCGGAGCCTACAATGAGCAGTTCTTC	CSAPRQTSGAYNEQFF